This passage covers 22 T cell receptor beta chains from one sample sequenced in a study of blood T cell repertoires in COVID-19. Assay used: immunoSEQ multiplex PCR; TCRdb lists only in-frame clones, some missing. The data contain 90,000 or so clones, around 90% of them singletons. The sequencing input was peripheral blood. The receptors were gathered from a woman in her sixties or seventies with acute or convalescent COVID-19.

In nucleotides, the CDR3 is TGTGCCAGCAGCTTCGGCGGGACAGGCTATAATTCACCCCTCCACTTT. Translating gives CASSFGGTGYNSPLHF. The chain joins TRBV5-4 to TRBJ1-6, with 8 nucleotides matching TRBD1. V lost 2 bases, J lost 3 bases, and 4 bases stayed unmatched. This CDR3 has 16 amino acids. The germline V gene encodes CDR1 SGHNT and CDR2 YYREEE (reference sequence). The entire variable domain, with the rest obtained from reference TRBV5-4 and TRBJ1-6, is as follows: ETGVTQSPTHLIKTRGQQVTLRCSSQSGHNTVSWYQQALGQGPQFIFQYYREEENGRGNFPPRFSGLQFPNYSSELNVNALELDDSALYLCASSFGGTGYNSPLHFGNGTRLTVT.

V is TRBV10-2 and J is TRBJ2-7; 8 bases are a match to TRBD2. Losses at the gene ends were 8 bases for V and 2 bases for J; bases not matched to a gene: 14. CDR1 WSHSY and CDR2 SAAADI come from the germline V gene. The CDR3 length is 16 residues. Written as DNA, the CDR3 is TGCGCCAGCGGGGAACAAGCGGGAGTAATGACCTACGAGCAGTACTTC. Residues: CASGEQAGVMTYEQYF.

This clone was observed a single time. The CDR3 region has the DNA TGTGCCAGCAGTGAGAGAACCCGGGACACTGAAGCTTTCTTT. Encoded protein: CASSERTRDTEAFF. The chain carries TRBV6-1 and TRBJ1-1; D call uncertain. The germline V gene has CDR1 MNHNS and CDR2 SASEGT. V gave up 3 bases and J gave up 3 bases, with 11 bases separating them. The CDR3 consists of 14 residues.

The chain couples TRBV11-2 to TRBJ1-6; no definite D call. Germline V lookup: CDR1 SGHAT, CDR2 FQNNGV. The CDR3 loop spans 17 amino acids. V lost 5 bases, J lost 11 bases, and 25 bases lay in between. CDR3: CASSPLGGPGSRTPLHF. The CDR3 bases are TGTGCCAGCAGCCCCTTAGGAGGCCCCGGGTCGAGAACACCCCTCCACTTT.

The V gene is TRBV19, the J gene TRBJ1-6; TRBD1 aligns across 10 bases. The trim removed 6 bases at V and 9 bases at J, leaving 2 bases unmatched. CDR3 length: 13 residues. Germline V lookup: CDR1 LNHDA, CDR2 SQIVND (reference sequence). The DNA for the CDR3 is TGTGCCAGTAGCCGGACAGGGGGTTCACCCCTCCACTTT. This encodes CASSRTGGSPLHF.

V usage is TRBV2 and J usage is TRBJ1-1, with a possible D match to TRBD1 (6 bases). CDR1 is SNHLY and CDR2 is FYNNEI in the germline V gene. The CDR3 is made up of 14 amino acids. Trimming stripped 7 bases from V and 1 base from J, with 13 bases between. CDR3 protein: CASTRGGGNTEAFF. In DNA, the CDR3 is TGTGCCAGCACGCGGGGAGGGGGGAACACTGAAGCTTTCTTT.

This chain joins TRBV27 and TRBJ2-7; 8 nucleotides agree with TRBD1. This CDR3 is built from 16 residues. Germline loops: CDR1 MNHEY, CDR2 SMNVEV (reference sequence). After removal of 1 base from V and 7 bases from J, the junction contained 12 bases not matched to a gene. This chain's CDR3 is CASSLFRPDRGGEQYF. The DNA for the CDR3 is TGTGCCAGCAGTTTATTCCGCCCAGACAGGGGAGGTGAGCAGTACTTC.

CDR3 region: CASSSDRLGNTIYF. The CDR3 DNA sequence: TGCGCCAGCAGCTCGGACAGACTCGGAAACACCATATATTTT. This chain links TRBV5-1 with TRBJ1-3; weak D call: TRBD1 (6 bases). The CDR3 sequence is 14 residues long. Trimming took off 3 bases at V and 4 bases at J, with 11 bases between the two ends. The germline V gene has CDR1 SGHRS and CDR2 YFSETQ.

This clone was detected only a few times. The V gene is TRBV13, the J gene TRBJ1-6; TRBD1 is a possible D gene (6 bases). CDR3 length: 15 residues. V lost 5 bases to trimming and J lost 7 bases, with 15 bases between them. Germline V CDR1 and CDR2: PRHDT, FYEKMQ (reference sequence). CDR3 protein: CASSEETGRNSPLHF. CDR3 nucleotides: TGTGCCAGCAGCGAAGAAACAGGGCGCAATTCACCCCTCCACTTT.

This rearrangement joins TRBV7-2 to TRBJ2-1; no firm D call. The CDR3 has 14 amino acids. Germline V gives CDR1 SGHTA, CDR2 FQGNSA. Between the trimmed V and J ends, which lost 3 bases and 0 bases, there was a span of 6 bases. CDR3 region: CASSFWSSYNEQFF. The DNA for the CDR3 is TGTGCCAGCAGCTTCTGGAGCTCCTACAATGAGCAGTTCTTC.

The chain uses TRBV15 and TRBJ2-3; 8 bases map to TRBD2. CDR1 and CDR2 (germline): LNHNV, YYDKDF (reference sequence). Trimming at V came to 6 bases and at J to 5 bases, leaving 7 bases not matched to a gene. This CDR3 spans 14 amino acids. The CDR3: CATSPGGPGDTQYF. The CDR3 bases are TGTGCCACCAGTCCGGGGGGGCCGGGAGATACGCAGTATTTT.

This clone was observed a single time. V and J are TRBV6-5 and TRBJ1-1; D gene unclear. V dropped 0 bases and J dropped 0 bases, with 5 bases sitting between them. Germline V CDR1 and CDR2: MNHEY, SVGAGI. CDR3 length: 14 amino acids. Here the CDR3 DNA reads TGTGCCAGCAGTTACTCGGAGTTGAACACTGAAGCTTTCTTT. It specifies CASSYSELNTEAFF.

V and J are TRBV5-6 and TRBJ2-7, with D possibly being TRBD1 (6 bases). Trimming removed 4 bases from V and 3 bases from J, with 17 bases in between. Germline V gene lookup returns CDR1 SGHDT and CDR2 YYEEEE. The CDR3 is 15 residues long. The CDR3 region is CASSPGVYVDYEQYV. The CDR3 DNA reads TGTGCCAGCAGCCCAGGGGTTTACGTGGACTACGAGCAGTACGTC.

The rearrangement joins TRBV6-5 to TRBJ2-1; D is unclear. Looked up from germline, CDR1 is MNHEY and CDR2 is SVGAGI. Trimming removed 6 bases at V and 8 bases at J, with 14 bases between. This CDR3 comprises 13 residues. The CDR3 region is CASRVFGAHEQFF. As DNA, the CDR3 is TGTGCCAGCAGAGTCTTTGGAGCCCATGAGCAGTTCTTC.

This chain connects TRBV19 to TRBJ2-7; 8 bases are a match to TRBD2. This CDR3 contains 14 residues. Per the germline V gene, CDR1 is LNHDA and CDR2 is SQIVND (reference sequence). V lost 6 bases and J lost 3; bases outside the gene matches: 7. The chain's CDR3 is CASRPTGGGYEQYF. In DNA form, the CDR3 reads TGTGCCAGTAGACCTACCGGGGGGGGCTACGAGCAGTACTTC.

The chain links TRBV4-2 to TRBJ2-2, with 10 nucleotides matching TRBD2. Germline CDR1 and CDR2: LGHNA and YNFKEQ. The CDR3 runs to 17 residues. V lost 2 bases and J lost 2; bases outside the gene matches: 5. As DNA, the CDR3 is TGTGCCAGCAGCCAACGGAGCGGGGGGGCCAACACCGGGGAGCTGTTTTTT. Translated: CASSQRSGGANTGELFF.

In its sample, this clone was seen a few times. The V gene is TRBV2, the J gene TRBJ1-5; D gene uncertain. CDR1 SNHLY and CDR2 FYNNEI come from the germline V gene. The CDR3 loop spans 15 amino acids. Trimming pared 2 bases from V and 6 bases from J, leaving 14 bases between. CDR3 loop: CASSEPGIISQPQHF. In DNA form, the CDR3 reads TGTGCCAGCAGTGAACCGGGTATAATAAGTCAGCCCCAGCATTTT.

The J gene is TRBJ2-5, the V gene TRBV5-1, with D unresolved. The CDR3 runs to 14 residues. The germline gives CDR1 SGHRS, CDR2 YFSETQ. Trimming left V 0 bases short and J 6 bases short, with 12 bases between. Here the CDR3 reads CASSLESQAKTQYF. CDR3 DNA sequence: TGCGCCAGCAGCTTGGAATCGCAGGCAAAGACCCAGTACTTC. Full variable domain (outside the CDR3, taken from reference TRBV5-1 and TRBJ2-5): KAGVTQTPRYLIKTRGQQVTLSCSPISGHRSVSWYQQTPGQGLQFLFEYFSETQRNKGNFPGRFSGRQFSNSRSEMNVSTLELGDSALYLCASSLESQAKTQYFGPGTRLLVL.

The rearrangement links TRBV28 to TRBJ1-1; D is uncertain. The V end lost 4 bases, the J end lost 4 bases, and 4 bases lay between the germline ends. In germline, CDR1 is MDHEN, CDR2 SYDVKM. This CDR3 is built from 11 residues. CDR3 DNA: TGTGCCAGCAGTTCCCGCACTGAAGCTTTCTTT. It yields the protein CASSSRTEAFF.

J is TRBJ1-6 and V is TRBV28; 7 bases agree with TRBD1. This CDR3 is 15 amino acids long. After removal of 7 bases from V and 6 bases from J, the junction contained 9 bases not matched to a gene. Germline V CDR1 and CDR2: MDHEN, SYDVKM. In DNA, the CDR3 is TGTGCCAGCACCACGGGGGGGACAGCTAATTCACCCCTCCACTTT. Protein sequence: CASTTGGTANSPLHF.

The count of this clone is one. V is TRBV14 and J is TRBJ1-5; the match to TRBD1 covers 8 bases. Germline V gene lookup returns CDR1 SGHDN and CDR2 FVKESK. The CDR3 extends over 14 amino acids. V lost 4 bases and J lost 3; bases outside the gene matches: 2. CDR3 region: CASSRTGTNQPQHF. In DNA, the CDR3 is TGTGCCAGCAGCCGGACAGGGACCAATCAGCCCCAGCATTTT.

The chain joins TRBV5-6 to TRBJ1-6; D possibly corresponds to TRBD1 (5 bases). CDR3 size: 14 residues. The ends were cut back, 2 bases at V and 5 bases at J, with 8 bases in the middle. Germline CDR1 and CDR2: SGHDT and YYEEEE. The CDR3 DNA follows: TGTGCCAGCAGCTTTTCAGGGAATAATTCACCCCTCCACTTT. It codes for CASSFSGNNSPLHF.